The next 13 T cell receptor beta chains were all read from a single sample in a study of blood T cell repertoires in COVID-19. This table comes from immunoSEQ multiplex PCR, and its TCRdb copy is limited to in-frame clones, with some not included. Altogether more than 50,000 clones are present, around 83% being singletons, with the ten largest covering around 2%. The sequenced sample consisted of peripheral blood. The receptors here all came from a woman aged 55 to 70 with acute or convalescent COVID-19.

This chain joins TRBV30 and TRBJ1-2; maybe TRBD1 (6 bases). The CDR3 covers 13 residues. CDR1 is GTSNPN, CDR2 SVGIG, per germline (reference sequence). Trimming took 4 bases from V and 8 from J, leaving 17 bases between them. The CDR3 protein is CAWTGGAGGGYTF. The CDR3 coding sequence is TGTGCCTGGACTGGGGGGGCAGGAGGCGGCTACACCTTC.

The rearrangement links TRBV6-5 to TRBJ1-2, with 9 bases lining up with TRBD1. CDR3 length equals 16 residues. Trimming cost V 0 bases and J 8 bases; bases outside gene matches: 10. CDR1 is MNHEY and CDR2 is SVGAGI in the germline V gene. The chain's CDR3 is CASSYSKQGAGEGYTF. In DNA, the CDR3 is TGTGCCAGCAGTTACTCGAAACAGGGGGCGGGAGAAGGCTACACCTTC.

The CDR3 DNA reads as TGTGCCAGCAGTGAAGGGAGGCTTAGCAATCAGCCCCAGCATTTT. Translating it yields CASSEGRLSNQPQHF. The V and J genes are TRBV6-1 and TRBJ1-5; D remains unclear. The CDR3 length is 15 residues. Trimming removed 1 base from V and 0 bases from J, with 7 bases in between. CDR1 is MNHNS, CDR2 SASEGT, per germline.

The sample holds a few counts of this clone. The CDR3 sequence is CASSIGGLETDTQYF. Written as DNA, the CDR3 is TGTGCCAGTAGTATTGGGGGACTAGAGACAGATACGCAGTATTTT. The chain joins TRBV19 to TRBJ2-3; 8 bases line up with TRBD2. The CDR3 contains 15 residues. With V trimmed by 3 bases and J by 3 bases, 5 bases remained unmatched. In germline, CDR1 is LNHDA, CDR2 SQIVND (reference sequence).

Only a few counts were recorded for this clone. The V and J genes are TRBV3-1 (or the pseudogene TRBV3-2) and TRBJ2-7; no clear D. This CDR3 spans 12 amino acids. V was cut by 2 bases and J by 3 bases, with 5 bases left in between. Germline CDR1 reads LGHDT; CDR2 reads YNNKEL (reference sequence). For the CDR3, the DNA is TGTGCCAGCAGCCAATTCAGCTACGAGCAGTACTTC. This encodes CASSQFSYEQYF.

V usage is TRBV11-2 and J usage is TRBJ1-5, with no clear D. This CDR3 is built from 13 residues. V shed 1 base and J shed 3 bases, with 4 bases lying between them. Germline V CDR1 and CDR2: SGHAT, FQNNGV. CDR3 protein: CASSLGVNQPQHF. The CDR3 nucleotides read TGTGCCAGCAGCTTAGGAGTCAATCAGCCCCAGCATTTT.

This clone was found once. V usage is TRBV30 and J usage is TRBJ1-5; 7 bases line up with TRBD1. Germline V gene sequence: CDR1 GTSNPN, CDR2 SVGIG (reference sequence). V shed 3 bases and J 7 bases; nucleotides not matched to a gene: 9. The CDR3 spans 14 residues. The CDR3: CAWSEGQVRQPQHF. The CDR3 DNA is TGTGCCTGGAGCGAAGGACAGGTTAGGCAGCCCCAGCATTTT.

V gene TRBV3-1 (or the pseudogene TRBV3-2) combines with J gene TRBJ2-5, with 9 bases identical to TRBD1. The V and J ends lost 5 bases and 4 bases, in that order; junction bases with no gene match: 8. Germline loops: CDR1 LGHDT, CDR2 YNNKEL (reference sequence). The CDR3 totals 15 residues. The CDR3 DNA follows: TGTGCCAGCAGCAAGGGGACAGGGTTGAGAGAGACCCAGTACTTC. It translates to CASSKGTGLRETQYF.

A few counts support this clone. The V and J genes are TRBV7-2 and TRBJ1-3; D remains unclear. The V end lost 0 bases, the J end lost 3 bases, and 12 bases lay between the germline ends. The CDR3 has 16 amino acids. Germline CDR1 is SGHTA and CDR2 is FQGNSA. The CDR3 is CASSLAGVPVGNTIYF. CDR3 bases: TGTGCCAGCAGCTTAGCAGGAGTCCCCGTTGGAAACACCATATATTTT.

The chain has TRBV7-2 and TRBJ1-1, with D unresolved. The CDR3 covers 17 residues. In germline, CDR1 is SGHTA, CDR2 FQGNSA. V was clipped by 2 bases and J by 1 base, with 17 bases between them. CDR3 in amino acids: CASSLRRAGRRNTEAFF. The CDR3 nucleotides read TGTGCCAGCAGCTTAAGGCGGGCGGGCCGGCGGAACACTGAAGCTTTCTTT. The whole variable domain, filled in from reference TRBV7-2 and TRBJ1-1, reads GAGVSQSPSNKVTEKGKDVELRCDPISGHTALYWYRQSLGQGLEFLIYFQGNSAPDKSGLPSDRFSAERTGGSVSTLTIQRTQQEDSAVYLCASSLRRAGRRNTEAFFGQGTRLTVV.

The chain recombines TRBV18 with TRBJ2-3; possible D gene TRBD1, 6 bases. The germline V and J ends were trimmed by 2 bases and 4 bases, with 10 bases remaining between them. Germline V CDR1 and CDR2: KGHSH, LQKENI. This CDR3 is built from 14 residues. CDR3 loop: CASSPAGAPDTQYF. For the CDR3, the DNA is TGTGCCAGCTCACCAGCAGGGGCCCCAGATACGCAGTATTTT. The full variable domain, with the rest looked up from reference TRBV18 and TRBJ2-3, is NAGVMQNPRHLVRRRGQEARLRCSPMKGHSHVYWYRQLPEEGLKFMVYLQKENIIDESGMPKERFSAEFPKEGPSILRIQQVVRGDSAAYFCASSPAGAPDTQYFGPGTRLTVL.

This clone was recorded a few times. CDR3 sequence: CASSQTGNGQPQHF. CDR3 bases: TGTGCCAGCAGCCAGACAGGGAATGGTCAGCCCCAGCATTTT. This sequence joins TRBV7-2 and TRBJ1-5; 7 bases fit TRBD1. The CDR3 spans 14 residues. Germline loops: CDR1 SGHTA, CDR2 FQGNSA. With 5 bases clipped from V and 6 bases from J, the junction kept 7 bases outside the gene matches.

The chain recombines TRBV7-8 with TRBJ2-7, with 8 bases identical to TRBD2. The CDR3 spans 17 residues. Germline assignment: CDR1 SGHVS and CDR2 FQNEAQ. V trimming: 5 bases; J trimming: 6 bases; junction bases outside the gene matches: 18. CDR3 nucleotide sequence: TGTGCCAGCAGCACTGCGTCGCGGGGGGACCCCACTGGCGAGCAGTACTTC. It yields the protein CASSTASRGDPTGEQYF. Full variable domain (outside the CDR3, taken from reference TRBV7-8 and TRBJ2-7): GAGVSQSPRYKVAKRGQDVALRCDPISGHVSLFWYQQALGQGPEFLTYFQNEAQLDKSGLPSDRFFAERPEGSVSTLKIQRTQQEDSAVYLCASSTASRGDPTGEQYFGPGTRLTVT.